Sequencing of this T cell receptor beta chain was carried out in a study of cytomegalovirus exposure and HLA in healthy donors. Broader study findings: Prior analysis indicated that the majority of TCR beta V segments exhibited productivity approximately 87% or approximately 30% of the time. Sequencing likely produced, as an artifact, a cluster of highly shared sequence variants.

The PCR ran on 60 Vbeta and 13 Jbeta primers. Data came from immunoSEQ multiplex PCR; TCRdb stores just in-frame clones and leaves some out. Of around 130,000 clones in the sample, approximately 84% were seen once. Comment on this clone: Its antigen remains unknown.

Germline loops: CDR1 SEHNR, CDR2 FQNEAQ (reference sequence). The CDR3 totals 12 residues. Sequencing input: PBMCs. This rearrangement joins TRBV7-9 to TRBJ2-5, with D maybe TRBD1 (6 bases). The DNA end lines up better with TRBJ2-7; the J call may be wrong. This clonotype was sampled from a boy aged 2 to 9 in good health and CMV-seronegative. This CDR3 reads CASSLQGNEQYF. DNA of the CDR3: TGTGCCAGCAGCTTACAGGGGAACGAGCAGTACTTC.